The rows below give T cell receptor beta chains drawn from one sample of a study of blood T cell repertoires in COVID-19. The method was immunoSEQ multiplex PCR; TCRdb's version includes in-frame clones alone and lacks a portion of them. Counted here are approximately 200,000 clones, about four fifths occurring once; the ten biggest clones make up over 2.5%. The specimen sequenced was peripheral blood. The source of these receptors is a woman in her thirties who had recovered from COVID-19. CDR3s include the opening cysteine and the closing phenylalanine or tryptophan. Fields, in order: D gene, clone size, V gene, J gene, CDR3 DNA, CDR3 protein. A D gene is named only where the DNA matches it firmly. Only part of the rows carry a size: once, few, many, or a class if the clone is expanded.

NA	once	TRBV2	TRBJ2-5	TGTGCCAGCGAGAGAGAAGGGGGAGAGACCCAGTACTTC	CASEREGGETQYF
TRBD1	NA	TRBV5-4	TRBJ1-2	TGTGCCAGCAGCTCCGACAGGGTTGGGTATGGCTACACCTTC	CASSSDRVGYGYTF
TRBD1	NA	TRBV18	TRBJ2-2	TGTGCCAGCTCACCCGGGACAGCTAGAACCGGGGAGCTGTTTTTT	CASSPGTARTGELFF
TRBD1	NA	TRBV28	TRBJ2-7	TGTGCCAGCCTTCCCGCCGGGACAGGGGTTACCTACGAGCAGTACTTC	CASLPAGTGVTYEQYF
TRBD2	NA	TRBV11-2	TRBJ2-2	TGTGCCAGCAGCTTCAGCGGGAGTGTCGGGGAGCTGTTTTTT	CASSFSGSVGELFF
NA	NA	TRBV5-1	TRBJ2-1	TGCGCCAGCAGCCCAGACAGATTACCGTACAATGAGCAGTTCTTC	CASSPDRLPYNEQFF
NA	NA	TRBV3-1/TRBV3-2	TRBJ2-3	TGTGCCAGCAGCCAAGATCACCGGGGGGCAGGCACAGATACGCAGTATTTT	CASSQDHRGAGTDTQYF
TRBD1	NA	TRBV3-1/TRBV3-2	TRBJ1-1	TGTGCCAGCAGCCAAGATTGGGACAGGGGGCGGCGAGCTTTCTTT	CASSQDWDRGRRAFF
TRBD2	NA	TRBV4-1	TRBJ2-7	TGCGCCAGCAGCCAAGATACGCGACTAGCGCGTCGCGAGCAGTACTTC	CASSQDTRLARREQYF
NA	NA	TRBV5-1	TRBJ1-1	TGCGCCAGCATGGAAGAGGGGAACACTGAAGCTTTCTTT	CASMEEGNTEAFF
TRBD2	few	TRBV30	TRBJ2-5	TGTGCCTGGAGTGTTGGCGGTAGCGGGACCCAAGAGACCCAGTACTTC	CAWSVGGSGTQETQYF
NA	NA	TRBV6-5	TRBJ2-5	TGTGCCGCGACGACCAGGGGATCAGAGACCCAGTACTTC	CAATTRGSETQYF
TRBD2	NA	TRBV5-1	TRBJ2-7	TGCGCCAGCAGCCCTGATAGCGGGCGCACCTACGAGCAGTACTTC	CASSPDSGRTYEQYF
NA	NA	TRBV3-1/TRBV3-2	TRBJ1-3	TGTGCCAGCAGCCAACGACTCACCATATATTTT	CASSQRLTIYF
TRBD2	NA	TRBV7-2	TRBJ2-7	TGTGCCAGCAGCTTAGGCGGGGGGGTTGGTTACGAGCAGTACTTC	CASSLGGGVGYEQYF
TRBD1	NA	TRBV19	TRBJ1-4	TGTGCCAGTAGTCCCTGGACAGGGGGGACTAATGAAAAACTGTTTTTT	CASSPWTGGTNEKLFF
NA	NA	TRBV6-5	TRBJ1-5	TGTGCCAGCAGTCACGGGGTAGGGTCGCCTCAGCCCCAGCATTTT	CASSHGVGSPQPQHF
NA	NA	TRBV5-1	TRBJ2-5	TGCGCCAGCAGCACCACCGTGACTCAAGAGACCCAGTACTTC	CASSTTVTQETQYF
TRBD1	once	TRBV6-1	TRBJ1-2	TGTGCCAGCAGTGAATGGTGGACAGGGGTAAGAGGCTACACCTTC	CASSEWWTGVRGYTF
TRBD1	NA	TRBV19	TRBJ2-1	TGTGCCAGTACCTCCGGACAGGGGTATAATGAGCAGTTCTTC	CASTSGQGYNEQFF
TRBD1	NA	TRBV7-6	TRBJ2-6	TGTGCCAGCAGCCCCACAGGGGGCGCTGGGGCCAACGTCCTGACTTTC	CASSPTGGAGANVLTF
NA	NA	TRBV6-1	TRBJ1-3	TGTGCCAGCAGTGAACAGGACTCCTCTGGAAACACCATATATTTT	CASSEQDSSGNTIYF
NA	NA	TRBV7-9	TRBJ2-1	TGTGCCAGCAGCTTGGTTGGTCCCCCAGGGGTGGATGAGCAGTTCTTC	CASSLVGPPGVDEQFF
NA	NA	TRBV21-1	TRBJ1-2	TGTGCCAGCAGCACGACAGGGGGCGCACATGGCTACACCTTC	CASSTTGGAHGYTF
NA	NA	TRBV14	TRBJ2-7	TGTGCCAGCAGCCTGGGACTTCTCGAAGAGCAGTACTTC	CASSLGLLEEQYF
TRBD1	NA	TRBV7-7	TRBJ2-5	TGTGCCAGCAGCGCAGGACAGGGGGGGCAAGAGACCCAGTACTTC	CASSAGQGGQETQYF
TRBD1	few	TRBV5-1	TRBJ2-7	TGCGCCAGCAGATCGACAGGGATCGACGAGCAGTACTTC	CASRSTGIDEQYF
NA	NA	TRBV11-2	TRBJ2-7	TGTGCCAGCAGCTTCGGCTGGTCAGGGTCCTACGAGCAGTACTTC	CASSFGWSGSYEQYF
TRBD1	NA	TRBV9	TRBJ1-3	TGTGCCAGCAGCTCCCAGGGACAGGGGGGTGGAAACACCATATATTTT	CASSSQGQGGGNTIYF
NA	NA	TRBV5-1	TRBJ2-1	TGCGCCAGCAGCTTGGAGCAGGTTCGTTACAATGAGCAGTTCTTC	CASSLEQVRYNEQFF
NA	NA	TRBV6-6	TRBJ1-5	TGTGCCAGCAGTTACGAACCACTCAATCAGCCCCAGCATTTT	CASSYEPLNQPQHF
NA	few	TRBV2	TRBJ1-1	TGTGCCAGCAGTTTAGGGCCACAGGGGAACACTGAAGCTTTCTTT	CASSLGPQGNTEAFF
NA	NA	TRBV5-4	TRBJ2-2	TGTGCCAGCAGCTTGGCCGGGTACCAGAGGATAACCGGGGAGCTGTTTTTT	CASSLAGYQRITGELFF
NA	NA	TRBV11-2	TRBJ1-3	TGTGCCAGCAGGAGGAGGGTCCAAGGAGGATCTGGAAACACCATATATTTT	CASRRRVQGGSGNTIYF
TRBD2	NA	TRBV11-2	TRBJ2-3	TGTGCCAGCAGCTTAATGGGGGAGGGCCTCACAGATACGCAGTATTTT	CASSLMGEGLTDTQYF
TRBD1	few	TRBV5-4	TRBJ1-2	TGTGCCAGCAGCTTCGAAGGGGGCGGTGACTATGGCTACACCTTC	CASSFEGGGDYGYTF
TRBD1	NA	TRBV19	TRBJ2-1	TGTGCCAGTAGTATCGGGACAGGAGACAATGAGCAGTTCTTC	CASSIGTGDNEQFF
TRBD2	NA	TRBV2	TRBJ2-1	TGTGCCAGCAGTGTAGGACTAGCGGGAGGCAACAATGAGCAGTTCTTC	CASSVGLAGGNNEQFF
TRBD2	NA	TRBV19	TRBJ2-7	TGTGCCAGTAGTGACCGGACTAGCGGGAGGGACGAGCAGTACTTC	CASSDRTSGRDEQYF
TRBD2	NA	TRBV7-6	TRBJ2-7	TGTGCCAGCAGCCGGACTAGCGGAGGCCCCTACGAGCAGTACTTC	CASSRTSGGPYEQYF
NA	NA	TRBV2	TRBJ2-7	TGTGCCAGCAGAGGGGGAGACTCCTACGAGCAGTACTTC	CASRGGDSYEQYF
TRBD1	NA	TRBV27	TRBJ2-1	TGTGCCAGCAGTTTTCGGACAGGGGCCCATGAGCAGTTCTTC	CASSFRTGAHEQFF
NA	NA	TRBV30	TRBJ1-5	TGTGCCTGGAGTTCAGGACTTGAGGGCAGCAATCAGCCCCAGCATTTT	CAWSSGLEGSNQPQHF
NA	NA	TRBV28	TRBJ1-6	TGTGCCAGCAGTCCGACAGGCTCCTATAATTCACCCCTCCACTTT	CASSPTGSYNSPLHF
NA	NA	TRBV2	TRBJ1-2	TGTGCCAGCAGAGAAAAACCGGGTGTGGATGGCTACACCTTC	CASREKPGVDGYTF
NA	NA	TRBV13	TRBJ2-5	TGTGCCAGCAGCTCATCAGTCGGGAGCCAAGAGACCCAGTACTTC	CASSSSVGSQETQYF
NA	NA	TRBV15	TRBJ2-7	TGTGCCACCAGCAGAGGCCCCTCTAGCGTAAAAACCTACGAGCAGTACTTC	CATSRGPSSVKTYEQYF
NA	NA	TRBV27	TRBJ1-1	TGTGCCAGCAGACAAAAGCTGGGTGAATGGGGGGGGCCTATGAACACTGAAGCTTTCTTT	CASRQKLGEWGGPMNTEAFF
TRBD2	NA	TRBV24-1	TRBJ2-1	TGTGCCACCAGTGATTTTCTAGCGGGGGGGAATGAGCAGTTCTTC	CATSDFLAGGNEQFF
NA	NA	TRBV24-1	TRBJ2-2	TGTGCCACCAGTGATTTCCAGCAGGGCACCGGGGAGCTGTTTTTT	CATSDFQQGTGELFF
NA	few	TRBV12-2	TRBJ1-5	TGTGCAAGTCGCTTAGGCTCAGGGGCCCTTCTAAATCAGCCCCAGCATTTT	CASRLGSGALLNQPQHF
NA	NA	TRBV24-1	TRBJ2-7	TGTGCCACCAGTGAGCCCCGGACTATGGAGCAGTACTTC	CATSEPRTMEQYF
NA	few	TRBV10-3	TRBJ1-6	TGTGCCAGCACCAAGGCTGCCGCAGTCGGGGTCCCGTTACCCCTCCACTTT	CASTKAAAVGVPLPLHF
TRBD1	NA	TRBV5-1	TRBJ2-1	TGCGCCAGCAGCTCGCCCGGGACAGAAAGGTACAATGAGCAGTTCTTC	CASSSPGTERYNEQFF
NA	NA	TRBV7-9	TRBJ1-6	TGTGCCAGCAGCTTGCCGGGTTCACCCCTCCACTTT	CASSLPGSPLHF
TRBD1	NA	TRBV28	TRBJ2-2	TGTGCCAGTAGAGGGACAGCGAACACCGGGGAGCTGTTTTTT	CASRGTANTGELFF